One T cell receptor beta chain is described in this entry. Its antigen is still unknown. No much larger clone is present one base from it, and per-base qualities are unavailable. The sample's time point label, in plain terms: peripheral blood before pembrolizumab. For each enrolled patient, mismatch repair deficiency was established using either polymerase chain reaction or immunohistochemistry. TCR sequencing was carried out for three patients who responded to pembrolizumab therapy. The phase II trial prospectively tested pembrolizumab PD-1 blockade in advanced mismatch repair-deficient cancers regardless of tissue of origin. Peripheral blood T cell samples were collected serially, before PD-1 blockade began and at several time points afterward. The timing of each blood sample was reported as weeks after the first dose of pembrolizumab. The source of the sample is a study of PD-1 blockade in mismatch repair-deficient tumors (dated by TCRdb to the late 2010s). Background on the whole study: The trial enrolled under 90 consecutive patients with about a dozen mismatch repair-deficient cancer types between late 2013 and September 2016, all previously treated and progressing. Tumor-associated T cell clones in the peripheral blood of patients responding to PD-1 blockade were tracked using deep sequencing of TCR CDR3 regions.

Receptors were amplified or captured by the immunoSEQ multiplex PCR assay. The table comes from immuneACCESS by way of TCRdb, which keeps in-frame sequences with V and J called. Part of the clones is missing from these tables; in studies checked, under half for an unresolved V gene and the rest for unknown reasons. The table for this sample lists some 45,000 clones; 77% of them were counted only once. The top ten constitute 3% to 4% of the sample. The full study reports these points: Rapid expansion after pembrolizumab followed by contraction, generally before radiologic responses, was shown by tumor-resident clones, which were often undetectable in blood before treatment.

Cut back by 3 bases and 7 bases, the V and J ends lie 13 bases apart. The CDR3, cysteine through phenylalanine, is 13 amino acids long. The sequence is cut down to CDR3 DNA, 39 bases in frame from base 1. The germline V gene encodes CDR1 MDHEN and CDR2 SYDVKM. The clonotype comes from an adult with mismatch repair-deficient cancer. The sequencing used PBMCs, collected before pembrolizumab treatment. The V gene is TRBV28 and the J gene is TRBJ2-7; no confident D gene assignment can be made. The nucleotide sequence is given as TGTGCCAGCAGTTTTTCTAGGTGGGGAGAGCAGTACTTC. Translated, it reads CASSFSRWGEQYF.